This TCR beta chain comes out of a study of TIL therapy for anti-PD-1-resistant metastatic lung cancer (dated by TCRdb to the early 2020s). Study-wide context: Tumors were harvested prior to any PD-1/PD-L1 blockade, after which nivolumab was administered to patients, and lymphodepletion, expanded TIL infusion and IL-2 were given to patients who progressed. A median age of roughly 55 years (range roughly 38-85) and a median tumor PD-L1 proportion score of about 5.4% were recorded among enrolled patients. Most of the cohort had lung adenocarcinoma, including a few EGFR-mutant tumors and two ALK-rearranged tumors, and half of the patients were either current or former smokers. A median non-synonymous tumor mutation burden of approximately 1.4 mutations per megabase was determined across the cohort by whole-exome sequencing. T cell receptor beta sequencing of tumor and peripheral blood served to follow clonotypes across the tumor, the expanded TIL product, and serial blood samples.

Using bias-controlled multiplex PCR with the immunoSEQ v3 hsTCRB kit, the TCR beta CDR3 regions were amplified from genomic DNA. The TCR libraries were sequenced on an Illumina NextSeq 500 to about 2 million read pairs for survey level or roughly 4.5-6.5 million read pairs for deep level. Under the source paper's analysis protocol: V, D and J genes were assigned, non-productive sequences were removed, and clonality was reported by immunoSEQ Analyzer software. Repertoires were compared by productive Simpson clonality and by the Morisita overlap index of productive TRB rearrangements between infused TIL and blood. Absolute clonotype counts in blood were estimated as lymphocyte count times CD3+ fraction times the clone's productive frequency. Drawn from immuneACCESS, this table holds only the in-frame rearrangements with V and J called that TCRdb kept. Clones are partly lost; checked studies trace under half to an unresolved V gene and leave the rest unexplained. V and J calls and clone size are those listed in that table; D and trimming were worked out from the DNA. The sample includes tens of thousands of clones, with about 80% observed a single time. The ten largest clones capture about 16% of the sample.

Points on this clone: Its antigen is not yet known. No base qualities exist here, and no much larger clone lies one base off it.

The time point label on this specimen signifies: pre-treatment sample, taken before nivolumab and TIL therapy. A phase I trial run at two centers enrolled adults with stage 4 NSCLC between October 2017 and 2020. The samples were drawn from an open-label, single-arm phase I trial testing tumor-infiltrating lymphocyte therapy combined with nivolumab in advanced non-small cell lung cancer. Blood mononuclear cells were isolated from EDTA tubes by Ficoll gradient and were snap-frozen as pellets, and DNA was extracted with a Qiagen mini-prep kit. Findings and caveats that apply to the study as a whole: The study protocol defined all tumor marker inferences as exploratory. The baseline peripheral repertoire was partially replaced by infused TIL clonotypes, which then decayed over months, and no apparent association between persistence and response was found. The cohort was highly selected, with more treatment-naive, never-smoker and oncogene-addicted patients than typical, limiting generalizability.

Reading the germline V gene gives CDR1 SGHDN and CDR2 FVKESK. The CDR3 has 15 amino acids, counting the end cysteine and phenylalanine. CDR3 DNA is the only sequence kept; it has 45 bases, read in frame from the first base. Cut back by 4 bases and 0 bases, the V and J ends lie 12 bases apart. Sequencing was performed on blood, taken at baseline. This sequence uses TRBV14 and TRBJ1-1; the D segment could be TRBD1, given 5 matching bases. The clonotype comes from a man between 65 and 80 years old with non-small cell lung cancer. The bases are TGTGCCAGCAGCCCAGAACAGGTTATGAACACTGAAGCTTTCTTT. It specifies CASSPEQVMNTEAFF.